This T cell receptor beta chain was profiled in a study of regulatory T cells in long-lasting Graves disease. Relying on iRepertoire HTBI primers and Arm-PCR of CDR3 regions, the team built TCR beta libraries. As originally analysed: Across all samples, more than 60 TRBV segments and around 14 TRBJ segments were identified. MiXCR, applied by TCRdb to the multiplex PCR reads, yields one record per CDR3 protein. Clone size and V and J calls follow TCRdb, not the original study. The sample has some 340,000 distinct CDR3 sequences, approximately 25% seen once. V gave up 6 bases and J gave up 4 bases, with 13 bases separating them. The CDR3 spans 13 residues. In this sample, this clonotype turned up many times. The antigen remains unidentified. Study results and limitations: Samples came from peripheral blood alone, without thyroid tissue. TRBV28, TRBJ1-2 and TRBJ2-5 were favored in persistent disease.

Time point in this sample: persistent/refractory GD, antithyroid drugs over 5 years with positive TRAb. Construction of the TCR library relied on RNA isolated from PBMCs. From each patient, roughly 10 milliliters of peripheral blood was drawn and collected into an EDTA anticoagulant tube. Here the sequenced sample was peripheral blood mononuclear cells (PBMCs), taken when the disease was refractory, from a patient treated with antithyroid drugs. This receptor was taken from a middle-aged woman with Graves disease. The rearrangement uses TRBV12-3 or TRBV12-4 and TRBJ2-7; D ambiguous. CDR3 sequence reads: CASSLRREYEQYF. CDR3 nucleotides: TGTGCCAGCAGCCTACGACGAGAATACGAGCAGTACTTC.